This TCR beta chain was sequenced during a study of T cell responses to AZD1222 COVID-19 vaccine. Study-wide context: Second doses at about 4 or about 12 weeks were pooled.

Assay: immunoSEQ multiplex PCR; the TCRdb copy retains only in-frame clones and omits some. Of about 120,000 clones detected, approximately 90% appear once; the ten largest clones hold 2% to 2.5%. Findings and limits, study-wide: Baseline seropositivity occurred in only a handful of AZD1222 recipients. Possibly, clonal diversity was underestimated; donors were largely white British and included more females.

Worth noting for this clone: Its antigen is undetermined.

CDR3 length equals 11 residues. The germline gives CDR1 MRHNA, CDR2 SNTAGT. V was cut by 7 bases and J by 13 bases, with 11 bases left in between. The sequence came from an adult in good health. V usage is TRBV6-4 and J usage is TRBJ1-6; maybe TRBD1 (6 bases). Sequencing was performed on peripheral blood, taken on day 0 of AZD1222 vaccination. The CDR3 sequence: CASTERGPLHF. DNA of the CDR3: TGTGCCAGCACCGAGAGGGGGCCCCTCCACTTT.